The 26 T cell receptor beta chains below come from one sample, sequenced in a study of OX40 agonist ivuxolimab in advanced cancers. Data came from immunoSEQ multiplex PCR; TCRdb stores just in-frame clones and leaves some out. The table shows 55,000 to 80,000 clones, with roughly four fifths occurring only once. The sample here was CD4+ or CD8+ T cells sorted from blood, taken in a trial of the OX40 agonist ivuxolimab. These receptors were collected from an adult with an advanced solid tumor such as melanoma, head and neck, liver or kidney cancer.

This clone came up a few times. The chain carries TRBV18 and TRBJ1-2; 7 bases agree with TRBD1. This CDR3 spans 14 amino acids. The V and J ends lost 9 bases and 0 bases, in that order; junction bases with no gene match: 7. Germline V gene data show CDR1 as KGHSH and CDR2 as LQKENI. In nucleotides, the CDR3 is TGTGCCAGTTCGACAGGGCCGACTAACTATGGCTACACCTTC. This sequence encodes CASSTGPTNYGYTF.

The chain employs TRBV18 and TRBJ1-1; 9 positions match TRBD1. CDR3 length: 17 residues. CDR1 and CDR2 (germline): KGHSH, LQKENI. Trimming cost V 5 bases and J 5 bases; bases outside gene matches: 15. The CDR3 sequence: CASSSLGQGLRGTEAFF. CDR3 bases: TGTGCCAGCTCATCCCTTGGACAGGGGCTCAGGGGGACTGAAGCTTTCTTT.

CDR3: CASSMGPSLEQYF. CDR3 coding DNA: TGTGCCAGTAGTATGGGCCCCTCCCTCGAGCAGTACTTC. The chain uses TRBV19 and TRBJ2-7, with unresolved D. This CDR3 contains 13 residues. V was shortened by 3 bases and J by 6 bases, with 12 bases between the two germline ends. Germline-derived CDR1 and CDR2 are LNHDA and SQIVND (reference sequence).

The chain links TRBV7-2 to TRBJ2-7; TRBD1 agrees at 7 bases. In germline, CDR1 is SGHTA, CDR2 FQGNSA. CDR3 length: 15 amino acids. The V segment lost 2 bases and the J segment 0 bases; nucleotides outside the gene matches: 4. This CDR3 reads CASSLQQGSSYEQYF. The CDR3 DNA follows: TGTGCCAGCAGCTTACAACAGGGGAGCTCCTACGAGCAGTACTTC.

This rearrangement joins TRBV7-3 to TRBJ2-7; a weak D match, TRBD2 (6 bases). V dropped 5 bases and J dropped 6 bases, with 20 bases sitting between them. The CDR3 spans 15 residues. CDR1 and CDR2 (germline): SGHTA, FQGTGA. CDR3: CASSPTSLGGSEQYF. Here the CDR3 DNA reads TGTGCCAGCAGCCCGACTTCCCTGGGGGGATCCGAGCAGTACTTC.

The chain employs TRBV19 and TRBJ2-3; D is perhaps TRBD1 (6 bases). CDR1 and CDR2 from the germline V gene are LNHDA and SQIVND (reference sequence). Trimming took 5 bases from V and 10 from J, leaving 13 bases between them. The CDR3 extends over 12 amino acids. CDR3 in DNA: TGTGCCAGTAGTGTACAGGGTGGGCCGCAGTATTTT. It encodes CASSVQGGPQYF.

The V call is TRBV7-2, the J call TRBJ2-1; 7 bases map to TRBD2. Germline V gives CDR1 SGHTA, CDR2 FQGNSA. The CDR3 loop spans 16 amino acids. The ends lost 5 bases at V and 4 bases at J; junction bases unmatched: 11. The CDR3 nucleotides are TGTGCCAGCAGCATATCAACCGGGACTACTTACAATGAGCAGTTCTTC. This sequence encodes CASSISTGTTYNEQFF. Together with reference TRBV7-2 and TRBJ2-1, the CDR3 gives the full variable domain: GAGVSQSPSNKVTEKGKDVELRCDPISGHTALYWYRQSLGQGLEFLIYFQGNSAPDKSGLPSDRFSAERTGGSVSTLTIQRTQQEDSAVYLCASSISTGTTYNEQFFGPGTRLTVL.

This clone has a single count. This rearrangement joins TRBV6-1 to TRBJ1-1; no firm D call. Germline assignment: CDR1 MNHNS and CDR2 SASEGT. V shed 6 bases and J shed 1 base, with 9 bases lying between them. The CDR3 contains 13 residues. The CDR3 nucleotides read TGTGCCAGCAGGGGCATAGGGAACACTGAAGCTTTCTTT. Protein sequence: CASRGIGNTEAFF.

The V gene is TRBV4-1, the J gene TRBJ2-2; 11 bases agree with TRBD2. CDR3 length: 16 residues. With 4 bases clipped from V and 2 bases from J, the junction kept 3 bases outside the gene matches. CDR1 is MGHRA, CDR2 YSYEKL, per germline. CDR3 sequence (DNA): TGCGCCAGCAGCCGGGGACTAGCGGACAACACCGGGGAGCTGTTTTTT. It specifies CASSRGLADNTGELFF.

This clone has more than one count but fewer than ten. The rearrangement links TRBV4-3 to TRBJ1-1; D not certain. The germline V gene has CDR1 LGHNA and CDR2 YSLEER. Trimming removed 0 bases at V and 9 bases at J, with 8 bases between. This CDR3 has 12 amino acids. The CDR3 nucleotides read TGCGCCAGCAGCCAAGATGGGGTGAAAGCTTTCTTT. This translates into CASSQDGVKAFF.

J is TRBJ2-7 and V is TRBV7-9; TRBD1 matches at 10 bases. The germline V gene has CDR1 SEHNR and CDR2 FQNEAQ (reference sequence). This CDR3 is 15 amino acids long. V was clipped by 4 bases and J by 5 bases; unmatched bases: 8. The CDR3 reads CASSSVTGGRDEQYF. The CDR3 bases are TGTGCCAGCAGCTCCGTGACAGGGGGCCGGGACGAGCAGTACTTC.

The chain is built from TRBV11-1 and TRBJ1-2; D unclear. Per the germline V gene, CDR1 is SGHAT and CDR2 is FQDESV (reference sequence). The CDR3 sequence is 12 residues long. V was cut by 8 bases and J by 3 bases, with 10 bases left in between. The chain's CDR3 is CASWQADYGYTF. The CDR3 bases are TGTGCCAGCTGGCAGGCCGACTATGGCTACACCTTC.

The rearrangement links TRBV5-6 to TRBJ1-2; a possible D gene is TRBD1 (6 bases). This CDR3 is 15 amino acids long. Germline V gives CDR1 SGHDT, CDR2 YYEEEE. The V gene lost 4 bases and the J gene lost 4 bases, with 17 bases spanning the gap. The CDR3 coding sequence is TGTGCCAGCAGCCTACCACAGGGTTCGAGCTATGGCTACACCTTC. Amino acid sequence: CASSLPQGSSYGYTF. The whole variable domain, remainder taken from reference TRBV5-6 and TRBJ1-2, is DAGVTQSPTHLIKTRGQQVTLRCSPKSGHDTVSWYQQALGQGPQFIFQYYEEEERQRGNFPDRFSGHQFPNYSSELNVNALLLGDSALYLCASSLPQGSSYGYTFGSGTRLTVV.

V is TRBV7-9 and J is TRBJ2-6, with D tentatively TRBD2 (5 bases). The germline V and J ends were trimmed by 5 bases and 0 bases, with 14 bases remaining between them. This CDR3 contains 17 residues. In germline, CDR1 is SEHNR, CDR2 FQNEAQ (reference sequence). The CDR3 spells CASSAYLGSSGANVLTF. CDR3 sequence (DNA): TGTGCCAGCAGCGCCTACTTGGGGAGCTCTGGGGCCAACGTCCTGACTTTC.

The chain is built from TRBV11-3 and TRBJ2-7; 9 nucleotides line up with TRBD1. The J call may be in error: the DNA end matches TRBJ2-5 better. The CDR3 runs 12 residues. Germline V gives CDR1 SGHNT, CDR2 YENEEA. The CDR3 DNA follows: TGTGCCAGCAGCCGGGGACAGGGGACCCAGTACTTC. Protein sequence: CASSRGQGTQYF.

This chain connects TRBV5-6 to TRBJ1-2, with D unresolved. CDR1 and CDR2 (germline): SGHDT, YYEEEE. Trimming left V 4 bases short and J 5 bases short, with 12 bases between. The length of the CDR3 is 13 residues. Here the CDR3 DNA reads TGTGCCAGCAGCCTGGGAAACTCTTATGGCTACACCTTC. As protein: CASSLGNSYGYTF.

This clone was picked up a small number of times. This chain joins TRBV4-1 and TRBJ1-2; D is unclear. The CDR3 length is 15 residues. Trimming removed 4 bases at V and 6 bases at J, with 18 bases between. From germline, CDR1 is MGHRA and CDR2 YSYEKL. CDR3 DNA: TGCGCCAGCAGCCCCCCACCGGTGGGAACCCATGGCTACACCTTC. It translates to CASSPPPVGTHGYTF.

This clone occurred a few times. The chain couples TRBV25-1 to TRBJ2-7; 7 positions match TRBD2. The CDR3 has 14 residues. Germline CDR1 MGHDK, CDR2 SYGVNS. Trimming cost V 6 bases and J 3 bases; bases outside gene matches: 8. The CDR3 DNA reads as TGTGCCAGCAGGAACGGGGGGTGGGGCTACGAGCAGTACTTC. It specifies CASRNGGWGYEQYF.

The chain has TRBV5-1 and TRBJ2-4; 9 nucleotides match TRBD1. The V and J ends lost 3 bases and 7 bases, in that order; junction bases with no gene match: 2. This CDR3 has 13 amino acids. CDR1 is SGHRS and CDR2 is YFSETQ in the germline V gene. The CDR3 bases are TGCGCCAGCAGCTCACAGGGGGCGAACATTCAGTACTTC. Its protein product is CASSSQGANIQYF.

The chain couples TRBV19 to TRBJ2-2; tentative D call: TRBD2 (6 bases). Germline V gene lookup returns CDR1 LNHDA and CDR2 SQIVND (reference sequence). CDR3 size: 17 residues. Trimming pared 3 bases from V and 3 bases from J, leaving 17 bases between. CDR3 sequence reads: CASSMAGTGGYTGELFF. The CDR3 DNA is TGTGCCAGTAGTATGGCCGGGACTGGGGGGTACACCGGGGAGCTGTTTTTT.

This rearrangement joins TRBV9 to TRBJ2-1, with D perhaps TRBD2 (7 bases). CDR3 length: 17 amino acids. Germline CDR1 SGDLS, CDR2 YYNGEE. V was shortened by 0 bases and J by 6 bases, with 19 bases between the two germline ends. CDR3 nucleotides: TGTGCCAGCAGCGTAGATCCGCTGGGGGGGCTGACCAATGAGCAGTTCTTC. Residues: CASSVDPLGGLTNEQFF.

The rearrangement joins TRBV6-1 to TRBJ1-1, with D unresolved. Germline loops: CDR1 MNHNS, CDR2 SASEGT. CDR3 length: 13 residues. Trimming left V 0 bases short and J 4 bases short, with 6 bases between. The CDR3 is CASSEAPSTEAFF. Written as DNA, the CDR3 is TGTGCCAGCAGTGAAGCTCCAAGCACTGAAGCTTTCTTT.

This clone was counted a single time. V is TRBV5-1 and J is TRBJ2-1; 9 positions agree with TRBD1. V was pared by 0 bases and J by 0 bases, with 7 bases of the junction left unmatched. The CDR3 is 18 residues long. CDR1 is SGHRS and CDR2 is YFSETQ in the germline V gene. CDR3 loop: CASSLAGTGISSYNEQFF. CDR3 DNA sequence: TGCGCCAGCAGCTTGGCCGGGACAGGGATCAGCTCCTACAATGAGCAGTTCTTC. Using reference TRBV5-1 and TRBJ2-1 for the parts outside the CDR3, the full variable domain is KAGVTQTPRYLIKTRGQQVTLSCSPISGHRSVSWYQQTPGQGLQFLFEYFSETQRNKGNFPGRFSGRQFSNSRSEMNVSTLELGDSALYLCASSLAGTGISSYNEQFFGPGTRLTVL.

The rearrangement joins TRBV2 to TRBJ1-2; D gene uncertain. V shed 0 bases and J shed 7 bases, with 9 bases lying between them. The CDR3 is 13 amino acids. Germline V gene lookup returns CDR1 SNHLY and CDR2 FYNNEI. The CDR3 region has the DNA TGTGCCAGCAGTGAAGCTGTGATTGCTGGCTACACCTTC. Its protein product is CASSEAVIAGYTF.

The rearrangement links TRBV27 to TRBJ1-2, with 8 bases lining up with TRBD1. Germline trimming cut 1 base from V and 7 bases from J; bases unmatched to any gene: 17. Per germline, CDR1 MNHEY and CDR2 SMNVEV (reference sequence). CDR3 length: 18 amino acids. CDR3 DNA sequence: TGTGCCAGCAGTTTATTGGGGGGAGTCGGACAGGGCCAAGGTGGCTACACCTTC. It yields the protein CASSLLGGVGQGQGGYTF.

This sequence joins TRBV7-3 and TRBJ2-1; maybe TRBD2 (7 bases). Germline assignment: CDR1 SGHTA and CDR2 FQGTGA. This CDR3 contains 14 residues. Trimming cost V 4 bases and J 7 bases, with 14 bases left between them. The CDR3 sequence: CASSSVGGANEQFF. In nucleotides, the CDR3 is TGTGCCAGCAGCTCCGTTGGGGGGGCAAATGAGCAGTTCTTC.